A selection of T cell receptor beta chains follows, all from one sample in a study of response to subunit inactivated influenza vaccine. TCRdb reanalysed the RT-PCR reads using MiXCR and keeps one entry per CDR3 protein. The sample holds under 550,000 distinct CDR3 sequences, approximately 7.1% seen once. Material: PBMCs from blood, obtained around 2 years after vaccination. The source of these receptors is a man in his fifties or sixties who received an inactivated influenza vaccine. Both conserved end residues are part of each CDR3. Fields, in order: V gene, J gene, D gene, CDR3 length, clone size, CDR3 protein, CDR3 DNA. The D gene is left open where the match is weak. Size is stated for part of the rows, as once, few or many counts, or as a class when the clone is expanded.

>TRBV6-1|TRBJ1-1|NA|13|NA
CATGAPMNTEAFF
TGTGCCACCGGAGCCCCAATGAACACTGAAGCTTTCTTT
>TRBV5-1|TRBJ2-5|TRBD2|17|many
CASRVNSGREFKETQYF
TGCGCCAGCAGAGTAAACTCCGGGCGGGAGTTCAAGGAGACCCAGTACTTC
>TRBV3-1|TRBJ2-1|TRBD2|15|NA
CASSPGLAGVEEQFF
TGTGCCAGCAGCCCCGGACTAGCGGGAGTGGAGGAGCAGTTCTTC
>TRBV5-1|TRBJ2-5|TRBD2|16|few
CASSPGLAGDVETQYF
TGCGCCAGCAGCCCCGGACTAGCGGGAGATGTAGAGACCCAGTACTTC
>TRBV20-1|TRBJ2-2|NA|14|few
CSASRGRDTGELFF
TGCAGTGCTAGTCGTGGGAGAGACACCGGGGAGCTGTTTTTT
>TRBV12-3/TRBV12-4|TRBJ2-3|NA|14|many
CASSSTAGADTQYF
TGTGCCAGCAGCTCCACCGCAGGGGCAGATACGCAGTATTTT
>TRBV7-9|TRBJ1-1|NA|13|many
CASSFGENTEAFF
TGTGCCAGCAGCTTCGGGGAGAACACTGAAGCTTTCTTT
>TRBV29-1|TRBJ2-7|TRBD2|13|few
CSVGPHSGGEQYF
TGCAGCGTTGGGCCCCACAGCGGGGGAGAGCAGTACTTC
>TRBV20-1|TRBJ2-7|TRBD1|14|many
CSAPGGTGFYEQYF
TGCAGTGCCCCCGGTGGGACAGGGTTCTACGAGCAGTACTTC
>TRBV30|TRBJ2-7|NA|12|many
CAWSVSVYEQYF
TGTGCCTGGAGTGTCTCGGTTTACGAGCAGTACTTC
>TRBV12-3/TRBV12-4|TRBJ2-1|NA|13|many
CASSPGSYNEQFF
TGTGCCAGCAGCCCCGGGTCCTACAATGAGCAGTTCTTC
>TRBV20-1|TRBJ1-1|NA|13|few
CSARGGGYSEAFF
TGCAGTGCAAGAGGGGGTGGCTACTCTGAAGCTTTCTTT
>TRBV20-1|TRBJ2-7|TRBD2|12|few
CSPLGGGREQYF
TGCAGCCCCCTCGGCGGGGGGCGCGAGCAGTACTTC
>TRBV4-3|TRBJ2-1|NA|15|few
CASSQNGGTYNEQFF
TGCGCCAGCAGCCAAAACGGGGGAACCTACAATGAGCAGTTCTTC
>TRBV12-3/TRBV12-4|TRBJ2-3|NA|14|many
CASSLRAGGHTQYF
TGTGCCAGCAGTTTGCGGGCAGGCGGGCATACGCAGTATTTT
>TRBV5-1|TRBJ2-1|NA|16|few
CASSETAQRSYNEQFF
TGCGCCAGCAGCGAGACAGCTCAACGCTCCTACAATGAGCAGTTCTTC
>TRBV19|TRBJ1-4|NA|14|NA
CASSRVWTNEKLFF
TGTGCCAGTAGCAGGGTATGGACTAATGAAAAACTGTTTTTT
>TRBV12-3/TRBV12-4|TRBJ1-5|TRBD1|14|many
CASSRTGRNQPQHF
TGTGCCAGCAGTAGGACAGGCCGCAATCAGCCCCAGCATTTT
>TRBV20-1|TRBJ1-5|NA|14|few
CSSRRGGSNQPQHF
TGCAGTTCCCGTCGCGGGGGTTCGAATCAGCCCCAGCATTTT
>TRBV4-3|TRBJ2-3|NA|15|few
CASSQKHKWTDTQYF
TGCGCCAGCAGCCAAAAACACAAGTGGACAGATACGCAGTATTTT
>TRBV7-2|TRBJ2-5|TRBD1|15|NA
CASSLRRGGVETQYF
TGTGCCAGCAGCTTAAGAAGAGGGGGCGTAGAGACCCAGTACTTC
>TRBV4-2|TRBJ2-4|TRBD2|18|few
CASSPLAGGLVSKNIQYF
TGTGCCAGCAGCCCTTTGGCGGGGGGGCTTGTTTCCAAAAACATTCAGTACTTC